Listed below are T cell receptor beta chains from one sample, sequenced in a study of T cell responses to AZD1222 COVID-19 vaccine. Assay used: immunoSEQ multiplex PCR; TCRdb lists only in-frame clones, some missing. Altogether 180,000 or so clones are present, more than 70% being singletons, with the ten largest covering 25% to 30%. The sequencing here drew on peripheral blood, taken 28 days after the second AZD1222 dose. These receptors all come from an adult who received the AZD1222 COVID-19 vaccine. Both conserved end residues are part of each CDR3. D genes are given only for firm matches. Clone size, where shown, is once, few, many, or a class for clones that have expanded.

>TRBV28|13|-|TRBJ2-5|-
CASRSGILETQYF
TGTGCCAGCAGGTCCGGGATCTTGGAGACCCAGTACTTC
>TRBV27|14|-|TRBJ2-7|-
CASSLSAGYYEQYF
TGTGCCAGCAGTTTATCGGCAGGGTACTACGAGCAGTACTTC
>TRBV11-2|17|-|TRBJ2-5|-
CASSLDPRGGGQETQYF
TGTGCCAGCAGCTTAGATCCCCGAGGGGGAGGTCAAGAGACCCAGTACTTC
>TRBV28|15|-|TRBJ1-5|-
CASSRGPGGGQPQHF
TGTGCCAGCAGCCGAGGACCTGGGGGAGGTCAGCCCCAGCATTTT
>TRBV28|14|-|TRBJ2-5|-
CASLGLGNQETQYF
TGTGCCAGCCTAGGTCTGGGGAACCAAGAGACCCAGTACTTC
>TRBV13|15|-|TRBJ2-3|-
CASSLAGKGTDTQYF
TGTGCCAGCAGCTTAGCGGGAAAGGGCACAGATACGCAGTATTTT
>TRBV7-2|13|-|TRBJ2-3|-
CASSQSEAATQYF
TGTGCCAGCAGTCAATCCGAGGCAGCCACGCAGTATTTT
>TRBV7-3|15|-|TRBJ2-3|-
CASSSKRTSTDTQYF
TGTGCCAGCAGCTCCAAGCGGACTAGCACAGATACGCAGTATTTT
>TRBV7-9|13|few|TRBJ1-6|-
CASSLEGNSPLHF
TGTGCCAGCAGCTTAGAGGGTAATTCACCCCTCCACTTT
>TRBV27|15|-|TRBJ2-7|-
CASRPTPVPSYEQYF
TGTGCCAGCAGGCCGACACCCGTGCCTTCCTACGAGCAGTACTTC
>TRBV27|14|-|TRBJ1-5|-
CASSFEARYQPQHF
TGTGCCAGCAGTTTTGAGGCCCGTTATCAGCCCCAGCATTTT
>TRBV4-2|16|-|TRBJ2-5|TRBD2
CASSQVGEAGKETQYF
TGTGCCAGCAGCCAAGTAGGTGAAGCGGGAAAAGAGACCCAGTACTTC
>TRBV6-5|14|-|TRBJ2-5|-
CASSRGTDQETQYF
TGTGCCAGCAGCCGCGGGACAGATCAAGAGACCCAGTACTTC
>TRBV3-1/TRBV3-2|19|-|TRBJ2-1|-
CASSPRLSWDTSTYNEQFF
TGTGCCAGCAGCCCACGATTAAGCTGGGACACCTCCACCTACAATGAGCAGTTCTTC
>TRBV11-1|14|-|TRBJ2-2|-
CASSLMWGTGELFF
TGTGCCAGCAGCTTGATGTGGGGTACCGGGGAGCTGTTTTTT
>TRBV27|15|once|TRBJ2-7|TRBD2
CASSLGLAETYEQYF
TGTGCCAGCAGTTTGGGGCTAGCGGAGACCTACGAGCAGTACTTC
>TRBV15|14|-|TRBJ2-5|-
CATSRDAVQETQYF
TGTGCCACCAGCAGAGATGCGGTCCAAGAGACCCAGTACTTC
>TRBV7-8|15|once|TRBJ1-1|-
CASSPRGAGPRGAFF
TGTGCCAGCAGCCCGCGGGGGGCAGGCCCGCGGGGAGCTTTCTTT